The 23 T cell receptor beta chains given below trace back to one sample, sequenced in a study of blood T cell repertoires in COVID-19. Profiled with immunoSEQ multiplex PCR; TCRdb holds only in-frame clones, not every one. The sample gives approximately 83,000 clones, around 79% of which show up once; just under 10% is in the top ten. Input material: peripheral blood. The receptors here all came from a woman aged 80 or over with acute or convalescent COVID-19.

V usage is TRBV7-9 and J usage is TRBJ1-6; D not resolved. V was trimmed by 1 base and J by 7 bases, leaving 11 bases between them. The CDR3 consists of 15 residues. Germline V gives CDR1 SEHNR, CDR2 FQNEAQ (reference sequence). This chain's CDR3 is CASSLGSLQNSPLHF. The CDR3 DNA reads TGTGCCAGCAGCTTAGGGTCCCTACAGAATTCACCCCTCCACTTT.

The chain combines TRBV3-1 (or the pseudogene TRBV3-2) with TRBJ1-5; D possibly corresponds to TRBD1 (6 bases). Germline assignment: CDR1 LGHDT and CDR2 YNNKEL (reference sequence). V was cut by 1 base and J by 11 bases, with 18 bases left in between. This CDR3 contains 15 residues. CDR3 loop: CASSQGDGTQGAQHF. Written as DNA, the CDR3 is TGTGCCAGCAGCCAAGGAGACGGTACACAGGGAGCCCAGCATTTT.

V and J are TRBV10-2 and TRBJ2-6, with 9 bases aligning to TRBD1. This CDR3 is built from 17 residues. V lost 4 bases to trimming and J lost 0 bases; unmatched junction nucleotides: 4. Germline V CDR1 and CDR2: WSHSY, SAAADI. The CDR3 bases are TGCGCCAGCAGTGCGGGACAGGGCACCTCTGGGGCCAACGTCCTGACTTTC. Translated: CASSAGQGTSGANVLTF.

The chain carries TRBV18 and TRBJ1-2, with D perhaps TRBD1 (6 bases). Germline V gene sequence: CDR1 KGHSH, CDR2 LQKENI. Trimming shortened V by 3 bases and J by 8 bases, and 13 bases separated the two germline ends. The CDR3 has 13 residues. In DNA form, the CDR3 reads TGTGCCAGCTCACCCGGGGGGGCGGTCGGCTACACCTTC. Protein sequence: CASSPGGAVGYTF.

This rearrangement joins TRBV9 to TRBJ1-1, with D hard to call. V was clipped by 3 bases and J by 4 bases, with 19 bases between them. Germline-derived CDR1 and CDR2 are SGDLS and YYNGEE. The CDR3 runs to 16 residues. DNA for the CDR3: TGTGCCAGCAGCGCCCGTTCGGACCCTCGGGGCACTGAAGCTTTCTTT. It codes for CASSARSDPRGTEAFF.

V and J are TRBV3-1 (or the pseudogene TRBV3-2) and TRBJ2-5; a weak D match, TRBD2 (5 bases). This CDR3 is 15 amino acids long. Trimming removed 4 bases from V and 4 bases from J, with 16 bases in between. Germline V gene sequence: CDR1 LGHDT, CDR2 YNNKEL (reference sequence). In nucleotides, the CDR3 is TGTGCCAGCAGCCCCTCCGGGCGGGTTGGAGAGACCCAGTACTTC. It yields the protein CASSPSGRVGETQYF.

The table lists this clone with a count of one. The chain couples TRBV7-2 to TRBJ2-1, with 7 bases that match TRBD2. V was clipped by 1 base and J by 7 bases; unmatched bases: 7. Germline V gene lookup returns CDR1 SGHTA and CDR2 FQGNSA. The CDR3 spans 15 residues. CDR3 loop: CASSLVASGMNEQFF. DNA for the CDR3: TGTGCCAGCAGCTTAGTAGCTAGCGGTATGAATGAGCAGTTCTTC.

In DNA form, the CDR3 reads TGTGCCAGCAGCTTAGACCCCGCTGTTTCTAGCGTCAGCACAGATACGCAGTATTTT. Translated: CASSLDPAVSSVSTDTQYF. The V and J genes are TRBV7-8 and TRBJ2-3, with D perhaps TRBD2 (6 bases). This CDR3 has 19 residues. Germline lookup yields CDR1 SGHVS and CDR2 FQNEAQ. The V end lost 1 base, the J end lost 0 bases, and 20 bases lay between the germline ends.

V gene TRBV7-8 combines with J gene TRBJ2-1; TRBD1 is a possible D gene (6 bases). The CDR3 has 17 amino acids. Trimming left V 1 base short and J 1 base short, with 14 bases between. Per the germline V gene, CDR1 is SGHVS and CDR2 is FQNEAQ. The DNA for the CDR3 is TGTGCCAGCAGCTTAGGAACCGGGACACAATCCTACAATGAGCAGTTCTTC. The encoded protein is CASSLGTGTQSYNEQFF.

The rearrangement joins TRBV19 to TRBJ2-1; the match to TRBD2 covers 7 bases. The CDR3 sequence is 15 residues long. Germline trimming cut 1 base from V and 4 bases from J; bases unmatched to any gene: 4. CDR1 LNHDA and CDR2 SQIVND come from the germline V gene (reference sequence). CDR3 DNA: TGTGCCAGTAGTATAGTCCTAGCGGAGTACAATGAGCAGTTCTTC. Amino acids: CASSIVLAEYNEQFF.

CDR3 loop: CASSPEGTGYPEAFF. The CDR3 coding sequence is TGTGCCAGCAGCCCCGAGGGGACAGGGTACCCTGAAGCTTTCTTT. The rearrangement links TRBV11-1 to TRBJ1-1; TRBD1 matches 9 bases. The germline V gene has CDR1 SGHAT and CDR2 FQDESV (reference sequence). Trimming removed 5 bases from V and 6 bases from J; junction bases left unmatched: 10. The CDR3 has 15 residues.

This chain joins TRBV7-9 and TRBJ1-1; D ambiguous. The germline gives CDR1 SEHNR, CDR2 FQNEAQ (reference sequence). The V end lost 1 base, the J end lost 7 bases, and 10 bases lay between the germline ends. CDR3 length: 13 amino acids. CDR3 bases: TGTGCCAGCAGCTTAGAACCGCCCGGTGAAGCTTTCTTT. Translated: CASSLEPPGEAFF.

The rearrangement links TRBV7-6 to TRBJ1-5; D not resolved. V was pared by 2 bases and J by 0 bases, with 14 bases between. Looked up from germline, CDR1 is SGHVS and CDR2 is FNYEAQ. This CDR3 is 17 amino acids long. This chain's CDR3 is CASSLLASLYSNQPQHF. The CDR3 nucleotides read TGTGCCAGCAGCTTATTAGCGAGCCTCTATAGCAATCAGCCCCAGCATTTT.

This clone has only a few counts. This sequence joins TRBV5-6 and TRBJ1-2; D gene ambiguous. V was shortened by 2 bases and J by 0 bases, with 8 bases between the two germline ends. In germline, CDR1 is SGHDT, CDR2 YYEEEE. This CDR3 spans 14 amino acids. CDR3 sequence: CASSLLTANYGYTF. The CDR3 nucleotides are TGTGCCAGCAGCTTACTTACTGCTAACTATGGCTACACCTTC. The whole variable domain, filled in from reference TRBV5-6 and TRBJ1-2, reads DAGVTQSPTHLIKTRGQQVTLRCSPKSGHDTVSWYQQALGQGPQFIFQYYEEEERQRGNFPDRFSGHQFPNYSSELNVNALLLGDSALYLCASSLLTANYGYTFGSGTRLTVV.

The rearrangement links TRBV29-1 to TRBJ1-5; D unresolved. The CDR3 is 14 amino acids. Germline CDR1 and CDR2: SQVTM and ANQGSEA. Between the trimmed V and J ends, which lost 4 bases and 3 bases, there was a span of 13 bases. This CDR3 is CSVGSADYNQPQHF. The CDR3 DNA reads TGCAGCGTTGGATCGGCTGACTACAATCAGCCCCAGCATTTT.

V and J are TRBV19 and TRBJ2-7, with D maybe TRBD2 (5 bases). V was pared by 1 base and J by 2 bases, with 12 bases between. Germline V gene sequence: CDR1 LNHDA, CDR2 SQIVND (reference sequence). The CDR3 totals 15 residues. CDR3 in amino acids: CASSIAASRAYEQYF. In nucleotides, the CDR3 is TGTGCCAGTAGTATAGCCGCTAGCCGAGCCTACGAGCAGTACTTC.

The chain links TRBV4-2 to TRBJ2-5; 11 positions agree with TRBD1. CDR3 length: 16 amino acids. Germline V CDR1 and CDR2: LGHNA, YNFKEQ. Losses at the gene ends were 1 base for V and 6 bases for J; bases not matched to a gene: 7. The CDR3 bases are TGTGCCAGCAGCCAAGGGGGACAGGGGGGATATCAGACCCAGTACTTC. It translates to CASSQGGQGGYQTQYF.

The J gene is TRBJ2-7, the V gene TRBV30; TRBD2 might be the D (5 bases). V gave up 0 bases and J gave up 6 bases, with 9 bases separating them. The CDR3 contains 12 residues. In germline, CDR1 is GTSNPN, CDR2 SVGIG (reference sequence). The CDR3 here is CAWSVILAEQYF. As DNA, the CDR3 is TGTGCCTGGAGTGTAATCCTAGCCGAGCAGTACTTC.

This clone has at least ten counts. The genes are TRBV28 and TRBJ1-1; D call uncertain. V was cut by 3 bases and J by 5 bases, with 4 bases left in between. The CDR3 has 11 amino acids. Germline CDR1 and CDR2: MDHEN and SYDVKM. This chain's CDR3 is CASSFRTEAFF. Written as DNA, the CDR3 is TGTGCCAGCAGTTTCAGGACTGAAGCTTTCTTT.

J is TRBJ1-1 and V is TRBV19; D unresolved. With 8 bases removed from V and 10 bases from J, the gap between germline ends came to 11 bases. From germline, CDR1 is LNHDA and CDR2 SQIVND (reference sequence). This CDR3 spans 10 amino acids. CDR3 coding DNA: TGTGCCAGTTCCGACGGGGTAGCTTTCTTT. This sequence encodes CASSDGVAFF.

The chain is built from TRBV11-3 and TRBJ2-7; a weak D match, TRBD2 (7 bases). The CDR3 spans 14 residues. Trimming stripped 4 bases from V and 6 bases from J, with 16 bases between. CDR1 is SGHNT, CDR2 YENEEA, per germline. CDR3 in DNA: TGTGCCAGCAGCTCAGGGTTGGGGGGGGCCGAGCAGTACTTC. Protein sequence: CASSSGLGGAEQYF.

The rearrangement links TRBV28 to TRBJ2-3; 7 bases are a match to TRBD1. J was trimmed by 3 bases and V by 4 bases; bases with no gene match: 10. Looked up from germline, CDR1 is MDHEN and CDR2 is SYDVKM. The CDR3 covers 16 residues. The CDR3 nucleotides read TGTGCCAGCAGTTCCCCGGCAGGGGGAGAGACAGATACGCAGTATTTT. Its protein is CASSSPAGGETDTQYF.

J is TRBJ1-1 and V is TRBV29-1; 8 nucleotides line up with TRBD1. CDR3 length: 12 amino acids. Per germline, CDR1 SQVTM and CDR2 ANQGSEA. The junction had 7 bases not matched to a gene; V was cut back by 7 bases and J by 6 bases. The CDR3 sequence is CSGGTGWAEAFF. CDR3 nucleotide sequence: TGCAGCGGTGGGACAGGTTGGGCTGAAGCTTTCTTT.